The 19 T cell receptor beta chains listed next were all sequenced from one sample in a study of OX40 agonist ivuxolimab in advanced cancers. The protocol was immunoSEQ multiplex PCR, while the TCRdb copy is restricted to in-frame clones and leaves out a portion. The table has about 73,000 clones, 90% seen once. This specimen consisted of CD4+ or CD8+ T cells sorted from blood, obtained in a trial of the OX40 agonist ivuxolimab. Receptors originate from an adult with an advanced solid tumor such as melanoma, head and neck, liver or kidney cancer.

The chain carries TRBV10-3 and TRBJ2-1; TRBD2 agrees at 10 bases. V gave up 4 bases and J gave up 4 bases; unmatched junction bases: 7. The CDR3 is 16 amino acids. The V gene's germline CDR1 is ENHRY and CDR2 SYGVKD. CDR3 nucleotides: TGTGCCATCAGTGGAACCGAGCGGGGGGGTTACAATGAGCAGTTCTTC. It is translated as CAISGTERGGYNEQFF.

Worth noting for this clone: Relative to the germline gene, one junction end is altered; a read error may explain this. The chain uses TRBV7-7 and TRBJ1-1; D not certain. This CDR3 is built from 13 residues. Germline V gene sequence: CDR1 SSHAT, CDR2 FNYEAQ (reference sequence). This chain's CDR3 is CASSLDGVQRAFF. CDR3 bases: TGTGCTAGCAGCTTAGACGGCGTGCAACGAGCTTTCTTT.

Here the CDR3 DNA reads TGTGCCAGCAGCTTAGGGGGAGGCGGGAGGGTCTCCGGGGAGCTGTTTTTT. Translation gives CASSLGGGGRVSGELFF. The chain is built from TRBV7-2 and TRBJ2-2, with 9 bases aligning to TRBD2. CDR1 and CDR2 from the germline V gene are SGHTA and FQGNSA. With 1 base clipped from V and 6 bases from J, the junction kept 9 bases outside the gene matches. The CDR3 is 17 residues long. Combining the CDR3 with reference TRBV7-2 and TRBJ2-2 gives the whole variable domain GAGVSQSPSNKVTEKGKDVELRCDPISGHTALYWYRQSLGQGLEFLIYFQGNSAPDKSGLPSDRFSAERTGGSVSTLTIQRTQQEDSAVYLCASSLGGGGRVSGELFFGEGSRLTVL.

J is TRBJ1-2 and V is TRBV2; 7 positions agree with TRBD1. J gave up 0 bases and V 8 bases, and 6 bases lay outside the gene matches. Germline CDR1 is SNHLY and CDR2 is FYNNEI. The CDR3 covers 14 residues. The CDR3 loop reads CASSRQGANYGYTF. The DNA of the CDR3 is TGTGCCAGCTCCCGACAGGGCGCTAACTATGGCTACACCTTC.

The V gene is TRBV9, the J gene TRBJ2-1, with 9 bases matching TRBD2. Germline assignment: CDR1 SGDLS and CDR2 YYNGEE. This CDR3 contains 15 residues. V dropped 4 bases and J dropped 7; count of bases not matched to a gene: 9. CDR3 in amino acids: CASSTLAGVGNEQFF. The CDR3 DNA sequence: TGTGCCAGCAGCACCTTAGCGGGAGTAGGTAATGAGCAGTTCTTC.

A single count supports this clone. V gene TRBV7-3 combines with J gene TRBJ2-5; 14 positions agree with TRBD2. With V trimmed by 3 bases and J by 4 bases, 7 bases remained unmatched. This CDR3 has 17 amino acids. CDR1 is SGHTA and CDR2 is FQGTGA in the germline V gene. Here the CDR3 DNA reads TGTGCCAGCAGCTTGGATCCGGGACTAGCGGGAGCAGAGACCCAGTACTTC. Translating it yields CASSLDPGLAGAETQYF.

The chain is built from TRBV6-1 and TRBJ2-4; D call uncertain. CDR3 length equals 11 residues. Germline V CDR1 and CDR2: MNHNS, SASEGT. Between the trimmed V and J ends, which lost 2 bases and 15 bases, there was a span of 11 bases. The DNA of the CDR3 is TGTGCCAGCAGTGAACGATCCCAAAGGTACTTC. Translated, it gives CASSERSQRYF.

CDR3 nucleotide sequence: TGTGCCAGCAGCTCGATGCAGGGGGCGGGCACAGATACGCAGTATTTT. The encoded protein is CASSSMQGAGTDTQYF. V usage is TRBV5-4 and J usage is TRBJ2-3; 8 bases agree with TRBD1. This CDR3 contains 16 residues. Germline V gene lookup returns CDR1 SGHNT and CDR2 YYREEE (reference sequence). Trimming took 3 bases from V and 1 from J; bases not matched to a gene: 7.

Regarding this clone: An end of the junction does not agree with germline; a read error may underlie this. This rearrangement joins TRBV7-7 to TRBJ2-1, with D possibly being TRBD1 (6 bases). CDR1 is SSHAT, CDR2 FNYEAQ, per germline (reference sequence). The CDR3 has 14 amino acids. The DNA of the CDR3 is TGTGCTAGCAGTTCCACAGGGTTGGGCAATGAGCAGTTCTTC. The encoded protein is CASSSTGLGNEQFF. Filled out from reference TRBV7-7 and TRBJ2-1, the complete variable domain reads GAGVSQSPRYKVTKRGQDVTLRCDPISSHATLYWYQQALGQGPEFLTYFNYEAQPDKSGLPSDRFSAERPEGSISTLTIQRTEQRDSAMYRCASSSTGLGNEQFFGPGTRLTVL.

This rearrangement joins TRBV5-1 to TRBJ1-1; D not resolved. V lost 0 bases to trimming and J lost 4 bases, with 10 bases between them. The germline gives CDR1 SGHRS, CDR2 YFSETQ. The CDR3 is 14 residues long. The CDR3 nucleotides read TGCGCCAGCAGCTTGGATGCTGGCAGCACTGAAGCTTTCTTT. Protein product: CASSLDAGSTEAFF.

The rearrangement joins TRBV28 to TRBJ2-7, with D possibly being TRBD2 (5 bases). There are 14 residues in the CDR3. V was pared by 8 bases and J by 2 bases, with 16 bases between. The germline V gene has CDR1 MDHEN and CDR2 SYDVKM. CDR3 residues: CASLTSDRPYEQYF. The DNA of the CDR3 is TGTGCCAGCCTTACTAGTGATCGGCCCTACGAGCAGTACTTC.

The V call is TRBV28, the J call TRBJ2-7; TRBD2 might be the D (7 bases). This CDR3 is 16 amino acids long. V was cut by 7 bases and J by 1 base, with 20 bases left in between. Germline values: CDR1 MDHEN, CDR2 SYDVKM. DNA for the CDR3: TGTGCCAGCACCCTAGGGGGGGGCAAGTCATCCTACGAGCAGTACTTC. Translating it yields CASTLGGGKSSYEQYF.

The DNA for the CDR3 is TGTGCCATCAAACAGGGGGAAGCGAACACTGAAGCTTTCTTT. It codes for CAIKQGEANTEAFF. This chain links TRBV10-3 with TRBJ1-1; 8 bases are a match to TRBD1. The V segment lost 7 bases and the J segment 1 base; nucleotides outside the gene matches: 5. The CDR3 is 14 residues long. Per the germline V gene, CDR1 is ENHRY and CDR2 is SYGVKD.

The genes are TRBV28 and TRBJ2-7, with a weak D call TRBD2 (6 bases). Looked up from germline, CDR1 is MDHEN and CDR2 is SYDVKM. This CDR3 contains 14 residues. Trimming removed 2 bases at V and 3 bases at J, with 11 bases between. CDR3 DNA sequence: TGTGCCAGCAGTTTAGGCGGAGGGGTCTACGAGCAGTACTTC. Its translation: CASSLGGGVYEQYF.

The rearrangement links TRBV7-9 to TRBJ2-5; 16 bases fit TRBD2. This CDR3 has 17 residues. V gave up 6 bases and J gave up 2 bases; unmatched junction bases: 6. Looked up from germline, CDR1 is SEHNR and CDR2 is FQNEAQ (reference sequence). The CDR3 DNA reads as TGTGCCAGCAGGACCGGGACTAGCGGGAGGGAACAAGAGACCCAGTACTTC. Its translation: CASRTGTSGREQETQYF.

The rearrangement uses TRBV28 and TRBJ2-7; D may be TRBD2 (6 bases). Germline CDR1 reads MDHEN; CDR2 reads SYDVKM. The CDR3 consists of 18 residues. The V gene lost 4 bases and the J gene lost 0 bases, with 22 bases spanning the gap. The CDR3 sequence: CASSSISRAGGSSYEQYF. The CDR3 region has the DNA TGTGCCAGCAGTTCAATATCCCGTGCTGGGGGGAGCTCCTACGAGCAGTACTTC. The complete variable domain, with remaining parts taken from reference TRBV28 and TRBJ2-7, reads DVKVTQSSRYLVKRTGEKVFLECVQDMDHENMFWYRQDPGLGLRLIYFSYDVKMKEKGDIPEGYSVSREKKERFSLILESASTNQTSMYLCASSSISRAGGSSYEQYFGPGTRLTVT.

The gene calls are TRBV27 and TRBJ1-6, with D uncertain. The germline V gene encodes CDR1 MNHEY and CDR2 SMNVEV (reference sequence). V dropped 7 bases and J dropped 2 bases, with 9 bases sitting between them. The CDR3 is 14 residues long. The CDR3 sequence: CASTHGTYNSPLHF. CDR3 sequence (DNA): TGTGCCAGCACCCACGGTACCTATAATTCACCCCTCCACTTT.

V and J are TRBV10-3 and TRBJ2-7; 8 nucleotides align to TRBD1. CDR1 and CDR2 (germline): ENHRY, SYGVKD. The CDR3 is 15 residues long. The V gene end was trimmed by 6 bases and the J gene end by 3 bases; junction bases not matched to a gene: 10. In DNA form, the CDR3 reads TGTGCCATCAGGAAGGGACAGGAGGGCAGCTACGAGCAGTACTTC. Translation: CAIRKGQEGSYEQYF.

This clone was seen only a few times. The V and J genes are TRBV6-5 and TRBJ1-5; D not resolved. The CDR3 extends over 14 amino acids. Trimming pared 2 bases from V and 11 bases from J, leaving 16 bases between. Germline V CDR1 and CDR2: MNHEY, SVGAGI. CDR3 residues: CASSYRVGERAQHF. CDR3 nucleotides: TGTGCCAGCAGTTACAGGGTCGGTGAAAGGGCCCAGCATTTT.